Following are 3 T cell receptor beta chains from one sample sequenced in a study of blood T cell repertoires in COVID-19. Sequenced by immunoSEQ multiplex PCR; TCRdb stores in-frame clones only, minus some. The sample holds hundreds of thousands of clones, approximately 82% seen once. The sample consisted of peripheral blood. All receptors come from a man older than 75 with acute or convalescent COVID-19.

This clone showed up just a few times. The chain links TRBV14 to TRBJ1-2; weak D call: TRBD1 (5 bases). The CDR3 sequence is 15 residues long. Trimming stripped 1 base from V and 4 bases from J, with 13 bases between. Germline V gene sequence: CDR1 SGHDN, CDR2 FVKESK. The DNA of the CDR3 is TGTGCCAGCAGCCAAGTTACAGGTTGGGCCTATGGCTACACCTTC. The encoded protein is CASSQVTGWAYGYTF.

Worth noting for this clone: Other nucleotide sequences in the sample specify the same CDR3. V usage is TRBV5-1 and J usage is TRBJ2-1, with 9 bases identical to TRBD2. This CDR3 comprises 16 residues. The V segment lost 4 bases and the J segment 8 bases; nucleotides outside the gene matches: 13. Germline V gene sequence: CDR1 SGHRS, CDR2 YFSETQ. The CDR3 sequence is CASSLGSSGSRDEQFF. CDR3 DNA: TGCGCCAGCAGCCTGGGGAGTAGCGGGAGTAGGGATGAGCAGTTCTTC.

The chain recombines TRBV5-1 with TRBJ2-5, with a possible D match to TRBD1 (5 bases). V dropped 0 bases and J dropped 4 bases, with 7 bases sitting between them. This CDR3 contains 13 residues. Germline CDR1 SGHRS, CDR2 YFSETQ. The CDR3 region is CASSLAQAETQYF. The CDR3 bases are TGCGCCAGCAGCTTGGCACAGGCAGAGACCCAGTACTTC.